Listed here are 25 T cell receptor beta chains from one sample, sequenced in a study of early T cells in non-severe SARS-CoV-2 infection. TCRdb re-called the 5' RACE reads through MiXCR, storing one row per CDR3 protein. The sample lists 70,000 or so distinct CDR3 sequences; under 15% were seen once. The sequenced material came from whole blood. These receptors were taken from an adult who was a healthcare worker with PCR-confirmed SARS-CoV-2 infection or an uninfected control (not recorded which).

This clonotype was detected many times. Written as DNA, the CDR3 is TGTGCCAGCAGTCTATCCCTCTCCCCGACAGAAGAGACCCAGTACTTC. It is translated as CASSLSLSPTEETQYF. The rearrangement links TRBV28 to TRBJ2-5; possible D gene TRBD1, 5 bases. This CDR3 region has 16 residues. Trimming removed 5 bases at V and 3 bases at J, with 19 bases between. The germline V gene has CDR1 MDHEN and CDR2 SYDVKM.

This clonotype showed up many times. The chain is built from TRBV24-1 and TRBJ2-2; D ambiguous. The V and J ends lost 6 bases and 0 bases respectively, with 10 bases between them. Germline CDR1 KGHDR, CDR2 SFDVKD. The CDR3 has 15 residues. CDR3 residues: CATSSTRTNTGELFF. CDR3 bases: TGTGCCACCAGTAGTACCAGGACGAACACCGGGGAGCTGTTTTTT.

This clonotype was seen ten or more times. The chain carries TRBV18 and TRBJ1-5; 7 bases align to TRBD1. The junction had 18 bases not matched to a gene; V was cut back by 4 bases and J by 3 bases. The CDR3 sequence is 19 residues long. CDR1 and CDR2 from the germline V gene are KGHSH and LQKENI. In DNA form, the CDR3 reads TGTGCCAGCTCACTCTCACCCCTTGGACAGGTGGGGGTCAATCAGCCCCAGCATTTT. This gives the protein CASSLSPLGQVGVNQPQHF.

Many counts were recorded for this clonotype. This chain connects TRBV12-3 or TRBV12-4 to TRBJ2-3; perhaps TRBD1 as D (5 bases). Trimming removed 6 bases at V and 5 bases at J, with 12 bases between. The CDR3 is 13 amino acids. As DNA, the CDR3 is TGTGCCAGCAGCCCTCAGGGTGGAGATACGCAGTATTTT. This translates into CASSPQGGDTQYF.

The rearrangement links TRBV12-3 or TRBV12-4 to TRBJ2-1; tentatively, D is TRBD1 (7 bases). There are 17 residues in the CDR3. V was pared by 2 bases and J by 6 bases, with 20 bases between. The CDR3 coding sequence is TGTGCCAGCAGTTTATTTAAGGGCGGGACAGTGAGCAATGAGCAGTTCTTC. Translating gives CASSLFKGGTVSNEQFF.

This clonotype was recorded many times. The chain employs TRBV10-3 and TRBJ2-7; no firm D call. Trimming shortened V by 2 bases and J by 3 bases, and 5 bases separated the two germline ends. The germline V gene encodes CDR1 ENHRY and CDR2 SYGVKD. This CDR3 comprises 12 residues. CDR3 nucleotide sequence: TGTGCCATCAGTGAGACGAGCTACGAGCAGTACTTC. Translating it yields CAISETSYEQYF.

This clonotype showed up just a few times. A much larger clonotype is one base distant, so this may be a read error. CDR3 amino acids: CASSRAAGPVREKLFF. CDR3 nucleotide sequence: TGCGCCAGCAGCCGGGCTGCGGGGCCCGTCCGGGAAAAACTGTTTTTT. The chain joins TRBV5-1 to TRBJ1-4, with a tentative D call TRBD1 (5 bases). The germline V and J ends were trimmed by 4 bases and 8 bases, with 21 bases remaining between them. Germline V gives CDR1 SGHRS, CDR2 YFSETQ. The CDR3 is 16 amino acids.

This clonotype was seen a handful of times. The chain recombines TRBV7-2 with TRBJ2-5; 9 bases are shared with TRBD1. The J segment lost 3 bases and the V segment lost 6 bases, leaving 8 bases of the junction unmatched. Germline CDR1 reads SGHTA; CDR2 reads FQGNSA. The CDR3 is 15 amino acids. The CDR3 is CASRGPGQGKETQYF. As DNA, the CDR3 is TGTGCCAGCAGGGGACCGGGACAGGGAAAAGAGACCCAGTACTTC.

This clonotype has only a few counts. The rearrangement links TRBV28 to TRBJ2-3, with 7 bases lining up with TRBD2. CDR3 size: 12 residues. Germline V CDR1 and CDR2: MDHEN, SYDVKM. The junction had 8 bases not matched to a gene; V was cut back by 8 bases and J by 9 bases. CDR3 loop: CASQGGPRTQYF. The CDR3 DNA follows: TGTGCCAGCCAGGGAGGGCCCCGGACGCAGTATTTT.

This clonotype was picked up many times. The rearrangement joins TRBV20-1 to TRBJ1-1; D perhaps matches TRBD1 (5 bases). Germline V lookup: CDR1 DFQATT, CDR2 SNEGSKA (reference sequence). The CDR3 has 14 residues. The ends were cut back, 4 bases at V and 1 base at J, with 13 bases in the middle. The CDR3 coding sequence is TGCAGTGCTATGGCGGGACGGGCGAACACTGAAGCTTTCTTT. It specifies CSAMAGRANTEAFF.

The table lists this clonotype with many counts. This chain links TRBV28 with TRBJ2-7; D gene unclear. Germline V lookup: CDR1 MDHEN, CDR2 SYDVKM. The CDR3 has 13 residues. V was pared by 8 bases and J by 1 base, with 12 bases between. CDR3 DNA: TGTGCCAGCGACACTACCTCATCCTACGAGCAGTACTTC. Its protein product is CASDTTSSYEQYF.

This clonotype was found many times. This chain links TRBV20-1 with TRBJ1-3; D gene uncertain. Per the germline V gene, CDR1 is DFQATT and CDR2 is SNEGSKA (reference sequence). This CDR3 spans 14 amino acids. Trimming shortened V by 4 bases and J by 10 bases, and 20 bases separated the two germline ends. The CDR3 nucleotides read TGCAGTGCTATCCACCCGGTGGCCGCCTCGACCATATATTTT. Its protein product is CSAIHPVAASTIYF.

Only a few counts were recorded for this clonotype. The V and J genes are TRBV12-3 or TRBV12-4 and TRBJ2-1; possibly TRBD1 or TRBD2 for D (6 bases each). CDR3 length: 13 amino acids. V was shortened by 4 bases and J by 5 bases, with 9 bases between the two germline ends. CDR3 DNA sequence: TGTGCCAGCAGTTGGGGGGCCAACAATGAGCAGTTCTTC. As protein: CASSWGANNEQFF.

This clonotype was detected many times. The chain links TRBV6-5 to TRBJ2-1, with 7 nucleotides matching TRBD1. J was trimmed by 8 bases and V by 6 bases; bases with no gene match: 13. Germline-derived CDR1 and CDR2 are MNHEY and SVGAGI. The CDR3 totals 15 residues. The CDR3 region has the DNA TGTGCCAGCAGACCCGGACAGGCCTATGGGGATGAGCAGTTCTTC. Its translation is CASRPGQAYGDEQFF.

This clonotype was seen repeatedly, ten times or more. The J gene is TRBJ1-5, the V gene TRBV19, with TRBD1 matching over 11 bases. In germline, CDR1 is LNHDA, CDR2 SQIVND (reference sequence). J gave up 7 bases and V 5 bases, and 7 bases lay outside the gene matches. The CDR3 contains 15 residues. In DNA, the CDR3 is TGTGCCAGTAGTCCCGGACAGGGGGCCGGGCAGCCCCAGCATTTT. This encodes CASSPGQGAGQPQHF.

This clonotype was observed at least ten times. The V gene is TRBV7-6, the J gene TRBJ2-1; D may match TRBD1 or TRBD2 (5 bases each). V was clipped by 5 bases and J by 1 base, with 15 bases between them. Germline V gene sequence: CDR1 SGHVS, CDR2 FNYEAQ. The CDR3 totals 16 residues. This chain's CDR3 is CASSEGTAKSYNEQFF. DNA for the CDR3: TGTGCCAGCAGCGAGGGGACCGCCAAGTCCTACAATGAGCAGTTCTTC.

In its sample, this clonotype was seen many times. The V and J genes are TRBV9 and TRBJ2-2, with a tentative D call TRBD1 (5 bases). The CDR3 consists of 17 residues. Germline V gives CDR1 SGDLS, CDR2 YYNGEE. The germline V and J ends were trimmed by 1 base and 3 bases, with 16 bases remaining between them. CDR3 sequence (DNA): TGTGCCAGCAGCGTAAGCCCCCGATCCAGGGACACCGGGGAGCTGTTTTTT. This gives the protein CASSVSPRSRDTGELFF.

For this clonotype: This may arise from a read error, as a much more abundant clone is one base away. CDR3 coding DNA: TGTGCCACCGGTAGCGCTCAAGAGACCCAGTACTTC. The encoded protein is CATGSAQETQYF. The chain is built from TRBV24-1 and TRBJ2-5; possibly TRBD2 for D (5 bases). CDR3 length: 12 amino acids. Germline V gene data show CDR1 as KGHDR and CDR2 as SFDVKD. Trimming took off 9 bases at V and 2 bases at J, with 9 bases between the two ends.

This clonotype was recorded at least ten times. The chain joins TRBV12-3 or TRBV12-4 to TRBJ2-1, with 8 bases aligning to TRBD2. This CDR3 comprises 15 residues. Trimming cost V 2 bases and J 7 bases; bases outside gene matches: 7. The CDR3 is CASSLNVIAGNEQFF. In DNA, the CDR3 is TGTGCCAGCAGTTTAAATGTGATAGCGGGAAATGAGCAGTTCTTC.

This clonotype was seen repeatedly, ten times or more. This sequence joins TRBV19 and TRBJ2-7, with a weak D call TRBD1 (5 bases). Germline V gene lookup returns CDR1 LNHDA and CDR2 SQIVND (reference sequence). The CDR3 extends over 15 amino acids. Deletions cut 5 bases from V and 3 bases from J, with 17 bases between. This CDR3 is CASSPSNPTDYEQYF. The CDR3 DNA sequence: TGTGCCAGTAGTCCCAGCAACCCGACAGACTACGAGCAGTACTTC.

The table lists this clonotype with many counts. The genes are TRBV28 and TRBJ2-7; D may be TRBD2 (5 bases). CDR3 length equals 15 residues. Germline lookup yields CDR1 MDHEN and CDR2 SYDVKM. With 5 bases removed from V and 2 bases from J, the gap between germline ends came to 16 bases. As DNA, the CDR3 is TGTGCCAGCAGTCGCCTCGCGGAGGTTCCCTACGAGCAGTACTTC. This gives the protein CASSRLAEVPYEQYF.

This clonotype was seen many times. The V gene is TRBV6-2 or TRBV6-3, the J gene TRBJ1-2; D perhaps matches TRBD1 (5 bases). Germline values: CDR1 MNHEY, CDR2 SVGEGT. The germline V and J ends were trimmed by 2 bases and 3 bases, with 25 bases remaining between them. CDR3 length: 19 amino acids. The CDR3 bases are TGTGCCAGCAGTTACAACCCAGCGAGACAGACTTTAGAGGACTATGGCTACACCTTC. Protein: CASSYNPARQTLEDYGYTF.

In its sample, this clonotype ranks as medium-sized. CDR3 sequence (DNA): TGTGCCAGCAGCTGGGACGGCGGGACCTACGAGCAGTACTTC. This gives the protein CASSWDGGTYEQYF. This rearrangement joins TRBV7-2 to TRBJ2-7, with a tentative D call TRBD2 (6 bases). Trimming cost V 4 bases and J 2 bases, with 12 bases left between them. The CDR3 loop spans 14 amino acids. The V gene's germline CDR1 is SGHTA and CDR2 FQGNSA.

This clonotype was detected only a few times. A clone one base away is much larger, so this may be a read error. The chain uses TRBV5-1 and TRBJ2-2; 11 positions match TRBD1. Trimming at V came to 6 bases and at J to 7 bases, leaving 8 bases not matched to a gene. The CDR3 covers 15 residues. CDR1 and CDR2 (germline): SGHRS, YFSETQ. The CDR3 region is CASTRGQGAGGELFF. DNA for the CDR3: TGCGCCAGCACCCGAGGACAGGGGGCCGGCGGGGAGCTGTTTTTT.

This clonotype was counted many times. The chain links TRBV20-1 to TRBJ1-3, with TRBD1 identical over 10 bases. CDR3 length: 13 residues. Germline CDR1 is DFQATT and CDR2 is SNEGSKA (reference sequence). The V segment lost 3 bases and the J segment 8 bases; nucleotides outside the gene matches: 4. The CDR3 DNA follows: TGCAGTGCTAGTCCGACAGGGGGCCACACCATATATTTT. This gives the protein CSASPTGGHTIYF.